The clone carrying this TCR beta chain has just a few counts. This record belongs to a study of blood T cell repertoires in COVID-19. The assay was immunoSEQ multiplex PCR, and TCRdb's table has in-frame clones only and misses some. The table lists 300,000 or so clones, 65% to 90% of them singletons, with around 4% in the top ten. V was pared by 0 bases and J by 4 bases, with 5 bases between. The V gene's germline CDR1 is SGHTA and CDR2 FQGNSA. The CDR3 is 13 amino acids. The source material was PBMCs or T cells enriched from blood (not recorded which). This receptor was identified in a woman aged 40 to 50 with acute COVID-19. J is TRBJ2-3 and V is TRBV7-2; D uncertain. The CDR3 spells CASSLALADTQYF. CDR3 nucleotide sequence: TGTGCCAGCAGCTTAGCTCTAGCAGATACGCAGTATTTT.